Below are 18 T cell receptor beta chains sequenced from a single sample in a study of monozygotic twins with cystic fibrosis. Here immunoSEQ multiplex PCR was the method, and the copy in TCRdb shows in-frame clones only, minus some. The table includes around 30,000 clones, more than 90% detected once. Sequencing input: blood. The receptor source for this set is a girl aged 2 to 9 with cystic fibrosis.

The chain carries TRBV4-1 and TRBJ1-3, with D unclear. CDR1 is MGHRA, CDR2 YSYEKL, per germline. This CDR3 is 15 amino acids long. Trimming removed 3 bases at V and 0 bases at J, with 9 bases between. The CDR3 is CASSQAGFSGNTIYF. DNA of the CDR3: TGCGCCAGCAGCCAGGCCGGATTCTCTGGAAACACCATATATTTT.

J is TRBJ2-7 and V is TRBV18, with D perhaps assigned TRBD1 or TRBD2 (5 bases each). The CDR3 totals 16 residues. The germline gives CDR1 KGHSH, CDR2 LQKENI. The V gene lost 3 bases and the J gene lost 0 bases, with 15 bases spanning the gap. The CDR3 loop is CASSPQGATGSYEQYF. The DNA for the CDR3 is TGTGCCAGCTCACCCCAGGGAGCGACTGGCTCCTACGAGCAGTACTTC.

The CDR3 here is CAISQGVYGYTF. Here the CDR3 DNA reads TGTGCCATCAGCCAGGGGGTCTATGGCTACACCTTC. The rearrangement links TRBV10-3 to TRBJ1-2; 7 positions agree with TRBD1. Unmatched junction bases numbered 2, after V lost 6 bases and J lost 4 bases. This CDR3 contains 12 residues. CDR1 is ENHRY, CDR2 SYGVKD, per germline.

The chain links TRBV11-3 to TRBJ1-1, with D uncertain. This CDR3 is built from 13 residues. The germline V gene encodes CDR1 SGHNT and CDR2 YENEEA. Trimming stripped 1 base from V and 1 base from J, with 4 bases between. CDR3 amino acids: CASSLGGNTEAFF. DNA for the CDR3: TGTGCCAGCAGCTTAGGGGGGAACACTGAAGCTTTCTTT.

This chain joins TRBV5-6 and TRBJ1-2; D might be TRBD1 (5 bases). CDR1 is SGHDT and CDR2 is YYEEEE in the germline V gene. This CDR3 is 14 amino acids long. V was cut by 1 base and J by 0 bases, with 7 bases left in between. CDR3 amino acids: CASSLKGANYGYTF. CDR3 nucleotide sequence: TGTGCCAGCAGCTTGAAAGGGGCTAACTATGGCTACACCTTC.

This chain connects TRBV30 to TRBJ1-2; D is unclear. Germline-derived CDR1 and CDR2 are GTSNPN and SVGIG (reference sequence). CDR3 length: 12 amino acids. Trimming removed 4 bases at V and 8 bases at J, with 14 bases between. The CDR3 coding sequence is TGTGCCTGGACTGGTGACCGCCGAGGCTACACCTTC. Translating gives CAWTGDRRGYTF.

This chain joins TRBV29-1 and TRBJ2-1; no firm D call. Trimming removed 2 bases at V and 0 bases at J, with 14 bases between. Germline values: CDR1 SQVTM, CDR2 ANQGSEA. The length of the CDR3 is 16 residues. The CDR3 sequence: CSVERSSLSSYNEQFF. Here the CDR3 DNA reads TGCAGCGTTGAAAGGAGCAGCTTGAGCTCCTACAATGAGCAGTTCTTC.

A single count supports this clone. The chain employs TRBV5-1 and TRBJ1-3; D perhaps matches TRBD1 (6 bases). V gave up 0 bases and J gave up 4 bases, with 8 bases separating them. Germline lookup yields CDR1 SGHRS and CDR2 YFSETQ. This CDR3 is built from 14 residues. The CDR3 is CASSLGTDGNTIYF. The CDR3 DNA reads as TGCGCCAGCAGCTTGGGGACAGACGGAAACACCATATATTTT.

This clone was observed a single time. The chain has TRBV14 and TRBJ2-2, with a possible D match to TRBD2 (5 bases). V dropped 3 bases and J dropped 4 bases, with 9 bases sitting between them. Germline V CDR1 and CDR2: SGHDN, FVKESK. This CDR3 comprises 14 residues. The CDR3 coding sequence is TGTGCCAGCAGCCATACGGGGTTCACCGGGGAGCTGTTTTTT. Protein sequence: CASSHTGFTGELFF.

The chain has TRBV7-2 and TRBJ2-7; TRBD1 aligns across 7 bases. This CDR3 comprises 14 residues. Germline CDR1 is SGHTA and CDR2 is FQGNSA. J gave up 6 bases and V 6 bases, and 11 bases lay outside the gene matches. CDR3 sequence: CASSSYRGPVEQYF. The CDR3 DNA is TGTGCCAGCAGTAGTTACAGGGGCCCGGTCGAGCAGTACTTC.

The chain joins TRBV5-1 to TRBJ2-3; D is perhaps TRBD1 (7 bases). V was pared by 4 bases and J by 0 bases, with 12 bases between. This CDR3 region has 15 residues. CDR1 is SGHRS, CDR2 YFSETQ, per germline. The CDR3 DNA is TGCGCCAGCAGCCCCGCGGGACAGAGCACAGATACGCAGTATTTT. Translating it yields CASSPAGQSTDTQYF.

Only one count was recorded for this clone. V gene TRBV30 combines with J gene TRBJ2-7, with D uncertain. The germline V and J ends were trimmed by 3 bases and 2 bases, with 14 bases remaining between them. This CDR3 has 14 amino acids. Per germline, CDR1 GTSNPN and CDR2 SVGIG (reference sequence). The CDR3 loop is CAWSSHHGAYEQYF. The CDR3 bases are TGTGCCTGGAGCTCCCATCATGGGGCCTACGAGCAGTACTTC.

This clone was observed a single time. The gene calls are TRBV28 and TRBJ1-2; 9 nucleotides line up with TRBD1. Trimming cost V 6 bases and J 9 bases; bases outside gene matches: 8. Germline V CDR1 and CDR2: MDHEN, SYDVKM. CDR3 size: 13 residues. This CDR3 is CASRTGGSVSYTF. CDR3 sequence (DNA): TGTGCCAGCAGGACAGGGGGTTCTGTCAGCTACACCTTC.

V and J are TRBV11-3 and TRBJ2-2; 7 nucleotides match TRBD1. From germline, CDR1 is SGHNT and CDR2 YENEEA. The length of the CDR3 is 15 residues. With V trimmed by 2 bases and J by 6 bases, 6 bases remained unmatched. CDR3 sequence: CASSLNGQVSGELFF. The CDR3 DNA follows: TGTGCCAGCAGCTTAAATGGACAGGTCTCCGGGGAGCTGTTTTTT.

The chain links TRBV7-2 to TRBJ2-1; 13 nucleotides match TRBD2. Germline CDR1 reads SGHTA; CDR2 reads FQGNSA. There are 15 residues in the CDR3. The ends lost 3 bases at V and 7 bases at J; junction bases unmatched: 3. The CDR3 here is CASSFGTSGTNEQFF. CDR3 coding DNA: TGTGCCAGCAGCTTCGGGACTAGCGGGACTAATGAGCAGTTCTTC.

The V call is TRBV6-1, the J call TRBJ2-7; D is ambiguous. The germline V gene has CDR1 MNHNS and CDR2 SASEGT. The CDR3 contains 13 residues. The germline V and J ends were trimmed by 5 bases and 5 bases, with 13 bases remaining between them. The CDR3 sequence is CASSRLDSNEQYF. The CDR3 DNA sequence: TGTGCCAGCAGTCGACTGGATAGTAACGAGCAGTACTTC.

The chain is built from TRBV30 and TRBJ1-2; the D is unclear. Germline CDR1 GTSNPN, CDR2 SVGIG (reference sequence). CDR3 length: 14 amino acids. Trimming took 1 base from V and 8 from J, leaving 17 bases between them. CDR3 sequence (DNA): TGTGCCTGGAGTGGACTATTGGGAACGCGGGGCTACACCTTC. As protein: CAWSGLLGTRGYTF.

V gene TRBV6-1 combines with J gene TRBJ1-1; D is unresolved. The CDR3 has 17 residues. The germline V and J ends were trimmed by 1 base and 3 bases, with 18 bases remaining between them. The germline gives CDR1 MNHNS, CDR2 SASEGT. CDR3 amino acids: CASSEGSGLRRDTEAFF. The DNA for the CDR3 is TGTGCCAGCAGTGAAGGATCGGGCCTACGGCGGGACACTGAAGCTTTCTTT.